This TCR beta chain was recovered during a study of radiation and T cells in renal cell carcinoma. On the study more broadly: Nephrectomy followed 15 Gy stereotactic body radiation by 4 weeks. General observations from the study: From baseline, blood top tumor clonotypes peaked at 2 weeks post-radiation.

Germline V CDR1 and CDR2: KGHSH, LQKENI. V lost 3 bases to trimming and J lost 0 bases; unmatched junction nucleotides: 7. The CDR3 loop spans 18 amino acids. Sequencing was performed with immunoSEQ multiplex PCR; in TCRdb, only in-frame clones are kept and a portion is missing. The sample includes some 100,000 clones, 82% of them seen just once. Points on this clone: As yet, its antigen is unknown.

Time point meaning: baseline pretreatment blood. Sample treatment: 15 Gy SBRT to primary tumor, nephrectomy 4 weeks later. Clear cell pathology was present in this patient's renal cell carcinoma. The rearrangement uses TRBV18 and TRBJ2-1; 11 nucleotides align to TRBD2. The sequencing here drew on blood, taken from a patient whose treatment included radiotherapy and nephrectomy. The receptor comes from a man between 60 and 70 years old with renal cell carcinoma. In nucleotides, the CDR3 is TGTGCCAGCTCACCGACCGGGACTAGCGGTCCCTCCTACAATGAGCAGTTCTTC. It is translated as CASSPTGTSGPSYNEQFF.